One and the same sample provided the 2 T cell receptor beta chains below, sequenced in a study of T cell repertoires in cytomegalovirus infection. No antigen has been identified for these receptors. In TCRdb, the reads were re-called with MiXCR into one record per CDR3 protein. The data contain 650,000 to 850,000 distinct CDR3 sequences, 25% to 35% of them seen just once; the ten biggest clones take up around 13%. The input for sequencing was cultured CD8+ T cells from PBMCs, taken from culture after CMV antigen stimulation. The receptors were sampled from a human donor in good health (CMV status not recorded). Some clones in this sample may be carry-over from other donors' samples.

The CDR3 protein is CASSEWDRNSPLHF. For the CDR3, the DNA is TGTGCCAGCAGTGAATGGGACAGGAATTCACCCCTCCACTTT. V usage is TRBV25-1 and J usage is TRBJ1-6; 8 nucleotides match TRBD1. V was pared by 1 base and J by 7 bases, with 0 bases of the junction left unmatched. The CDR3 runs to 14 residues. From germline, CDR1 is MGHDK and CDR2 SYGVNS.

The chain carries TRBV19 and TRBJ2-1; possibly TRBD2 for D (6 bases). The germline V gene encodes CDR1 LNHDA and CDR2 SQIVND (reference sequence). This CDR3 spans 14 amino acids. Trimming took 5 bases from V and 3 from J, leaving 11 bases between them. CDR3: CASSPEGSYNEQFF. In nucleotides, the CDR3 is TGTGCCAGTAGTCCGGAGGGGAGCTACAATGAGCAGTTCTTC.